Detailed here is one T cell receptor (beta chain). The sample belongs to a study of blood T cell repertoires in COVID-19. Study-wide context: Spain, Italy and the United States supplied samples that represented acute and convalescent COVID-19. PBMCs, B-cell-depleted T cells, or T cells were the source of the cDNA or gDNA that made up the material.

The repertoire was sequenced with immunoSEQ multiplex PCR; TCRdb's copy has only in-frame clones and lacks some. Among tens of thousands of clones listed, 75% to 95% were seen once. What was sequenced was peripheral blood. The sequence came from an elderly woman with active COVID-19.

CDR3 sequence: CASSYPPRGQETQYF. CDR3 in DNA: TGTGCCAGCAGTTACCCCCCCCGGGGCCAAGAGACCCAGTACTTC. The chain couples TRBV6-5 to TRBJ2-5, with D perhaps matching TRBD2 (5 bases). V was clipped by 2 bases and J by 1 base, with 11 bases between them. This CDR3 contains 15 residues. Germline V lookup: CDR1 MNHEY, CDR2 SVGAGI.